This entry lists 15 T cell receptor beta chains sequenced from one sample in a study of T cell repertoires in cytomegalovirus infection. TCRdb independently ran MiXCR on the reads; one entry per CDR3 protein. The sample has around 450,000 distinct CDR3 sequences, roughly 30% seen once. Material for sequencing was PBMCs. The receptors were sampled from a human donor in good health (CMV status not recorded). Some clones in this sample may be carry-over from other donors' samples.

The CDR3 reads CASSARGAYNEQFF. For the CDR3, the DNA is TGTGCCAGTAGTGCCAGGGGGGCCTACAATGAGCAGTTCTTC. The chain couples TRBV19 to TRBJ2-1, with D tentatively TRBD1 (7 bases). This CDR3 region has 14 residues. Germline V CDR1 and CDR2: LNHDA, SQIVND (reference sequence). V gave up 5 bases and J gave up 2 bases, with 10 bases separating them.

CDR3 residues: CASRINRGLNTEAFF. The CDR3 bases are TGTGCCAGCAGAATAAACAGGGGGCTGAACACTGAAGCTTTCTTT. The chain employs TRBV28 and TRBJ1-1; the match to TRBD1 covers 9 bases. The CDR3 extends over 15 amino acids. The V gene end was trimmed by 6 bases and the J gene end by 0 bases; junction bases not matched to a gene: 5. The germline CDR1 and CDR2 sequences are MDHEN and SYDVKM. Complete variable domain (other parts from reference TRBV28 and TRBJ1-1): DVKVTQSSRYLVKRTGEKVFLECVQDMDHENMFWYRQDPGLGLRLIYFSYDVKMKEKGDIPEGYSVSREKKERFSLILESASTNQTSMYLCASRINRGLNTEAFFGQGTRLTVV.

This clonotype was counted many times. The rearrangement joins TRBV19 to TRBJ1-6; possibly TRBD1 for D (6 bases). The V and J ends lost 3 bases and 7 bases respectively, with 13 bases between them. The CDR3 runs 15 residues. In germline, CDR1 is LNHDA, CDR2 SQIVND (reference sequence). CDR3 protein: CASSISGASNSPLHF. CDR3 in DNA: TGTGCCAGTAGTATTTCAGGGGCTTCAAATTCACCCCTCCACTTT.

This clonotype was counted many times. For the CDR3, the DNA is TGCGCCAGCAGCCAAGATCTGCTAGCGGGACGCACAGATACGCAGTATTTT. It yields the protein CASSQDLLAGRTDTQYF. The chain recombines TRBV4-3 with TRBJ2-3; 9 bases map to TRBD2. The CDR3 runs to 17 residues. CDR1 and CDR2 (germline): LGHNA, YSLEER. With 0 bases clipped from V and 1 base from J, the junction kept 5 bases outside the gene matches.

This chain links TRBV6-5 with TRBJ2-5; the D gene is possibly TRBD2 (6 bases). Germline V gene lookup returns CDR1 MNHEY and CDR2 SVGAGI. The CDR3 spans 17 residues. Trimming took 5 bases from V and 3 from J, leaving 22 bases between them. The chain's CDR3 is CASSRLMGGVYEETQYF. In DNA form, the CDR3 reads TGTGCCAGCAGTCGCCTGATGGGGGGAGTTTATGAAGAGACCCAGTACTTC.

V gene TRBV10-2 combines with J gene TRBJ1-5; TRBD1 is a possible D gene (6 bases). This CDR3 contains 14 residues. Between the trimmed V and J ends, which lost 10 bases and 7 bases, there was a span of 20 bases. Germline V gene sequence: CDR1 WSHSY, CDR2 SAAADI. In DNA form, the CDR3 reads TGCGCCACCCGGGACCCCGTCGGGACACAGCCCCAGCATTTT. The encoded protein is CATRDPVGTQPQHF.

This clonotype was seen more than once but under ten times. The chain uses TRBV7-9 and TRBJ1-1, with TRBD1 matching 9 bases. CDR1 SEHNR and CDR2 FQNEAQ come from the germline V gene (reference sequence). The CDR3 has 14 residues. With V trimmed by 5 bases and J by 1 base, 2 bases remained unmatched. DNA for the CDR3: TGTGCCAGCAGCGGACAGGGGAAGAACACTGAAGCTTTCTTT. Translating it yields CASSGQGKNTEAFF.

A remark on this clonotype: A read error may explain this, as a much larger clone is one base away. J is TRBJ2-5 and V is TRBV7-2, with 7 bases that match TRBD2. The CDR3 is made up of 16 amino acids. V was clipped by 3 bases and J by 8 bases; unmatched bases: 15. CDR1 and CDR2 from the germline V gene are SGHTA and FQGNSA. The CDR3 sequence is CASSFRLAVGKATQYF. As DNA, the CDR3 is TGTGCCAGCAGCTTCAGGCTAGCGGTCGGGAAGGCCACCCAGTACTTC.

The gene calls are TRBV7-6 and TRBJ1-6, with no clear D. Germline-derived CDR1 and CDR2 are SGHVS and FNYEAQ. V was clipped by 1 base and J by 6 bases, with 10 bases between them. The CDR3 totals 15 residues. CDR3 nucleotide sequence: TGTGCCAGCAGCTTAGAAGCAGAGGGTAATTCACCCCTCCACTTT. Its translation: CASSLEAEGNSPLHF.

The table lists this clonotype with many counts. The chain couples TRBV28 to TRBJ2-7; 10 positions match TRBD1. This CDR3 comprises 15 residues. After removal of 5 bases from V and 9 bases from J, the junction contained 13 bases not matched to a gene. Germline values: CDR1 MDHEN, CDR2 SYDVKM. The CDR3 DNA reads TGTGCCAGCAGTCGCCGACGACAGGGGGCGAGGGGGCAGTACTTC. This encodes CASSRRRQGARGQYF.

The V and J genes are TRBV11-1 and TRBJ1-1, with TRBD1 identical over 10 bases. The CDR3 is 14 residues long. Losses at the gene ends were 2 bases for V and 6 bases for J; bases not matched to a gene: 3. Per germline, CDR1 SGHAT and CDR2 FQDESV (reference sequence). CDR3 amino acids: CASSLPGTGAEAFF. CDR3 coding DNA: TGTGCCAGCAGCTTACCAGGGACAGGGGCTGAAGCTTTCTTT.

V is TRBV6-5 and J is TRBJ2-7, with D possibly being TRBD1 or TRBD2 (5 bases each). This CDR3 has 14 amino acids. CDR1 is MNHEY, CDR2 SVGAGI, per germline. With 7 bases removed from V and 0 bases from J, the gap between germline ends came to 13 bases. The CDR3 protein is CASMGTRDSYEQYF. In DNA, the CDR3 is TGTGCCAGCATGGGGACCAGGGACTCCTACGAGCAGTACTTC.

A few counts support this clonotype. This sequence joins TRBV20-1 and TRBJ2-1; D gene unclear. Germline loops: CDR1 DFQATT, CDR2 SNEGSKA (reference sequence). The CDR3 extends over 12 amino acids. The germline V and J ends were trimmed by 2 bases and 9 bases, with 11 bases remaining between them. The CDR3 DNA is TGCAGTGCTAGATATCAGGTCGGTGAGCAGTTCTTC. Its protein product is CSARYQVGEQFF.

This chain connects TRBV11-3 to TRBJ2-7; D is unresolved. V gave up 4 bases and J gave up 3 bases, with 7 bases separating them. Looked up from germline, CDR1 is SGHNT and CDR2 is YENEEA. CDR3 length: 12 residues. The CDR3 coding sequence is TGTGCCAGCAGCTCATCCAACTACGAGCAGTACTTC. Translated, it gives CASSSSNYEQYF. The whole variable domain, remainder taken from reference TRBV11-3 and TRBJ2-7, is EAGVVQSPRYKIIEKKQPVAFWCNPISGHNTLYWYLQNLGQGPELLIRYENEEAVDDSQLPKDRFSAERLKGVDSTLKIQPAELGDSAVYLCASSSSNYEQYFGPGTRLTVT.

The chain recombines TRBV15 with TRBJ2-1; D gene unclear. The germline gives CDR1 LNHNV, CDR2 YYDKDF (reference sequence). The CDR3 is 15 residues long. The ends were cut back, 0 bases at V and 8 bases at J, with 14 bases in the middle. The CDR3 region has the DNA TGTGCCACCAGCAGAGATCGACGGTCCCTCTATGAGCAGTTCTTC. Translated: CATSRDRRSLYEQFF.